The TCR beta chain described here comes from a study of blood T cell repertoires in COVID-19. Across the study: Sites in the United States, Italy and Spain provided acute and convalescent COVID-19 samples. PBMCs, B-cell-depleted T cells, or T cells provided the cDNA or gDNA that made up the material.

Under the authors' procedure: Reference gene primer amplification in the assay estimated nucleated cell counts. The table came from immunoSEQ multiplex PCR; TCRdb's copy has only in-frame clones and leaves some out. D and trimming come from the DNA, and the V and J calls and clone size come from that table. Of 100,000 to 150,000 clones in the sample, approximately 90% are singletons; the top ten hold 25% to 30%. V lost 3 bases and J lost 4, with 9 bases in between. Per germline, CDR1 KGHDR and CDR2 SFDVKD. The CDR3 extends over 14 amino acids. Material: peripheral blood. The clonotype was recovered from a man in his 70s with active or convalescent COVID-19. J is TRBJ1-3 and V is TRBV24-1, with D possibly matching TRBD1 (5 bases). The CDR3 sequence is CATSDDRWGNTIYF. The CDR3 nucleotides read TGTGCCACCAGTGATGACAGATGGGGAAACACCATATATTTT.